This T cell receptor (beta chain) emerged from a study of cytomegalovirus exposure and HLA in healthy donors. Study at large: According to later analysis, the same platform produced the roughly 120 validation and several hundred first-cohort repertoires. Whole-study findings and limits: TCR clusters originating in the first cohort tended to co-occur in the roughly 120 validation repertoires, according to a later analysis. Usually a TCR sequence was rare, but some public TCRs were found in many donors. Overall, approximately 150 TCR beta chains were annotated as cytomegalovirus-associated.

V was shortened by 0 bases and J by 5 bases, with 13 bases between the two germline ends. This CDR3 has 15 residues. Looked up from germline, CDR1 is MNHEY and CDR2 is SVGAGI. Note on this clone: The antigen remains undetermined.

Sequenced by immunoSEQ multiplex PCR; TCRdb stores in-frame clones only, minus some. The sample has 60,000 or so clones, around nine tenths seen once; the top ten hold about 0.95%. This receptor was obtained from a man in his late teens or twenties in good health and CMV-seronegative. The chain combines TRBV6-5 with TRBJ2-5, with a tentative D call TRBD1 (6 bases). Sequenced input: PBMCs. The CDR3 DNA is TGTGCCAGCAGTTACTCCCAGGGAAGGGGGGAGACCCAGTACTTC. Translation: CASSYSQGRGETQYF.